These 15 T cell receptor beta chains originate from one sample sequenced in a study of T cells after posttransplantation cyclophosphamide. Treatment was busulfan-fludarabine conditioning, a marrow graft, and cyclophosphamide on days +3 and +4. Measured with immunoSEQ multiplex PCR; TCRdb has only the in-frame clones, and not every one. Found here are more than 8,500 clones, 85% to 90% of them singletons; the top ten hold less than 30%. The sample was PBMCs, taken after allogeneic stem cell transplant with posttransplant cyclophosphamide. The source is a female patient in her forties or fifties who received an allogeneic stem cell transplant from an unrelated donor, was CMV-positive, and had no GVHD. Some T cells may originate from the graft donor.

J is TRBJ2-7 and V is TRBV5-1, with D maybe TRBD1 (5 bases). Germline CDR1 and CDR2: SGHRS and YFSETQ. The CDR3 is made up of 14 amino acids. With 0 bases removed from V and 6 bases from J, the gap between germline ends came to 13 bases. This CDR3 is CASSLEPGPREQYF. The CDR3 nucleotides read TGCGCCAGCAGCTTGGAGCCAGGGCCGCGCGAGCAGTACTTC.

This clone is large. The chain links TRBV6-1 to TRBJ1-2; D unresolved. The CDR3 is 14 residues long. V was trimmed by 1 base and J by 8 bases, leaving 14 bases between them. CDR1 and CDR2 (germline): MNHNS, SASEGT. In DNA form, the CDR3 reads TGTGCCAGCAGTGAAGAACATGGTCCCCGAGGCTACACCTTC. Its protein is CASSEEHGPRGYTF.

The chain combines TRBV19 with TRBJ2-2, with D tentatively TRBD1 (5 bases). V shed 5 bases and J shed 10 bases, with 20 bases lying between them. The CDR3 is 15 amino acids. Germline-derived CDR1 and CDR2 are LNHDA and SQIVND (reference sequence). Here the CDR3 reads CASSFMSQGLAELFF. In DNA form, the CDR3 reads TGTGCCAGTAGTTTTATGTCGCAGGGTTTAGCGGAGCTGTTTTTT.

CDR3 DNA: TGTGCCAGCACTGGGGGCAGCCGAGCGGGGGAGCTGTTTTTT. It yields the protein CASTGGSRAGELFF. The genes are TRBV2 and TRBJ2-2; maybe TRBD1 (6 bases). Germline-derived CDR1 and CDR2 are SNHLY and FYNNEI. Trimming took 7 bases from V and 8 from J, leaving 17 bases between them. The CDR3 is 14 residues long.

The J gene is TRBJ1-2, the V gene TRBV10-3, with 7 bases matching TRBD1. The V segment lost 8 bases and the J segment 0 bases; nucleotides outside the gene matches: 6. CDR1 and CDR2 from the germline V gene are ENHRY and SYGVKD. This CDR3 has 14 residues. The CDR3 DNA is TGTGCCATCTACACAGGGGTCCCTAACTATGGCTACACCTTC. This gives the protein CAIYTGVPNYGYTF.

The J gene is TRBJ1-6, the V gene TRBV30, with TRBD1 matching 9 bases. The CDR3 sequence is 15 residues long. J was trimmed by 9 bases and V by 2 bases; bases with no gene match: 8. The V gene's germline CDR1 is GTSNPN and CDR2 SVGIG (reference sequence). DNA for the CDR3: TGTGCCTGGAGTCCAGGACAGGGGCTGGTTTCACCCCTCCACTTT. This codes for CAWSPGQGLVSPLHF.

As concerns this clone: One junction end disagrees with the germline gene, perhaps due to a read error. This rearrangement joins TRBV25-1 to TRBJ1-2; 8 bases agree with TRBD1. Germline CDR1 reads MGHDK; CDR2 reads SYGVNS. CDR3 length: 13 amino acids. The CDR3 here is CAGRDRFSYGYTF. The CDR3 coding sequence is TGTGCCGGCAGGGACAGGTTTAGCTATGGCTACACCTTC.

The chain recombines TRBV9 with TRBJ2-5, with TRBD2 matching over 9 bases. CDR1 and CDR2 (germline): SGDLS, YYNGEE. The CDR3 has 15 amino acids. Trimming at V came to 4 bases and at J to 3 bases, leaving 7 bases not matched to a gene. The CDR3 sequence: CASSRRGGIEETQYF. CDR3 nucleotides: TGTGCCAGCAGCAGGCGGGGGGGTATTGAAGAGACCCAGTACTTC.

The chain uses TRBV7-3 and TRBJ2-4; TRBD2 agrees at 9 bases. This CDR3 region has 19 residues. Germline V gene lookup returns CDR1 SGHTA and CDR2 FQGTGA. V shed 4 bases, J shed 0 bases, and the junction held 13 bases outside the gene matches. CDR3 DNA sequence: TGTGCCAGCAGCTCCAGGGTAGCGGGGGAATATCTAGCCAAAAACATTCAGTACTTC. It yields the protein CASSSRVAGEYLAKNIQYF.

The CDR3 DNA reads TGTGCCAGCAGTCGGGATACAGGGGGAAGAGAGACCCAGTACTTC. Translation gives CASSRDTGGRETQYF. V and J are TRBV27 and TRBJ2-5; 8 positions match TRBD1. Germline values: CDR1 MNHEY, CDR2 SMNVEV (reference sequence). The length of the CDR3 is 15 residues. Trimming removed 5 bases from V and 4 bases from J; junction bases left unmatched: 9.

This chain joins TRBV4-2 and TRBJ2-7; 8 nucleotides line up with TRBD1. The CDR3 is 17 amino acids. Germline V lookup: CDR1 LGHNA, CDR2 YNFKEQ. V shed 0 bases, J shed 1 base, and the junction held 8 bases outside the gene matches. This CDR3 is CASSQDRTGGLSYEQYF. Written as DNA, the CDR3 is TGTGCCAGCAGCCAAGATCGAACAGGGGGTCTATCCTACGAGCAGTACTTC.

This chain uses TRBV13 with TRBJ1-3; D not certain. The CDR3 contains 17 residues. Trimming took off 1 base at V and 0 bases at J, with 13 bases between the two ends. In germline, CDR1 is PRHDT, CDR2 FYEKMQ (reference sequence). CDR3 protein: CASSLVRGGSSGNTIYF. In DNA, the CDR3 is TGTGCCAGCAGCTTAGTTCGCGGCGGGAGCTCTGGAAACACCATATATTTT. The full variable domain, in which reference TRBV13 and TRBJ1-3 provide the parts outside the CDR3, is AAGVIQSPRHLIKEKRETATLKCYPIPRHDTVYWYQQGPGQDPQFLISFYEKMQSDKGSIPDRFSAQQFSDYHSELNMSSLELGDSALYFCASSLVRGGSSGNTIYFGEGSWLTVV.

This clone was counted a single time. V usage is TRBV29-1 and J usage is TRBJ1-4; 7 bases are shared with TRBD1. CDR3 size: 15 residues. After removal of 1 base from V and 4 bases from J, the junction contained 6 bases not matched to a gene. Germline assignment: CDR1 SQVTM and CDR2 ANQGSEA. In DNA, the CDR3 is TGCAGCGTTGAAGCTCTAGACAGGGTTAATGAAAAACTGTTTTTT. Amino acid sequence: CSVEALDRVNEKLFF.

As concerns this clone: The sample holds other DNA sequences that translate to the same CDR3. The V and J genes are TRBV19 and TRBJ1-6; weak D call: TRBD1 (5 bases). V dropped 0 bases and J dropped 9 bases, with 18 bases sitting between them. Germline CDR1 is LNHDA and CDR2 is SQIVND (reference sequence). The CDR3 runs 17 residues. The CDR3 region is CASSIDSRAGGTSPLHF. The CDR3, as DNA: TGTGCCAGTAGTATAGACTCCCGGGCCGGGGGGACTTCACCCCTCCACTTT.

This clone was seen only once. The chain combines TRBV4-3 with TRBJ2-7; D possibly corresponds to TRBD2 (5 bases). This CDR3 spans 15 amino acids. V lost 2 bases, J lost 5 bases, and 16 bases lay in between. Germline loops: CDR1 LGHNA, CDR2 YSLEER. The CDR3 region is CASSQKDSPGHEQYF. The CDR3 coding sequence is TGCGCCAGCAGCCAAAAGGACTCGCCTGGGCACGAGCAGTACTTC.